This TCR beta chain was observed in a study of monozygotic twins with inflammatory bowel disease. Study-level points and caveats: Ultimately, a single strong signal or clonotype associated with IBD was not supported.

TCRdb processed the 5' RACE reads again and assigns one entry to each CDR3 protein, with no DNA. In all, the sample yields 300,000 to 350,000 distinct CDR3 sequences. The CDR3 runs to 16 residues. Germline V lookup: CDR1 MDHEN, CDR2 SYDVKM. About this clonotype itself: Its matching antigen is unknown.

The J gene is TRBJ2-5, the V gene TRBV28; TCRdb proposes TRBD1, but this gene call is untestable without DNA. The sequenced sample consisted of blood. The TCR sequence derives from a human donor with ulcerative colitis or Crohn's disease, or a healthy co-twin of an affected twin (not recorded which). The CDR3 loop reads CASSFRRGAGQETQYF.